The T cell receptor (beta chain) described here comes from a study of T cells in Graves' hyperthyroidism and ophthalmopathy. The CDR3 extends over 15 amino acids. Germline V CDR1 and CDR2: SGDLS, YYNGEE. The trim removed 3 bases at V and 4 bases at J, leaving 7 bases unmatched. Hyperthyroidism had been newly diagnosed in patients aged 18 to 65, and its duration was under 2 months. RNA transcripts provided the source from which TCR beta CDR3 regions were amplified. In the first-round RT-PCR of the TCR CDR3, the HTBI primer set was used. One entry per CDR3 protein results from TCRdb running MiXCR on the multiplex PCR reads. The sample contains around 340,000 distinct CDR3 sequences, around 16% of which appear only once.

V usage is TRBV9 and J usage is TRBJ2-1; 7 nucleotides line up with TRBD2. The sample was blood. The sequence came from a young man with Graves' hyperthyroidism. This CDR3 is CASSAVGGGYNEQFF. CDR3 DNA: TGTGCCAGCAGCGCCGTTGGGGGGGGGTACAATGAGCAGTTCTTC.